Below, one T cell receptor (beta chain) is given with its context. Its antigen is undetermined. The PCR contained 60 Vbeta and 13 Jbeta primers. This table comes from immunoSEQ multiplex PCR, and its TCRdb copy is limited to in-frame clones, with some not included. The sample table includes 150,000 to 200,000 clones. These data belong to a study of cytomegalovirus exposure and HLA in healthy donors. Findings of the study overall: Accurate predictions that matched the HLA-A and HLA-B alleles of most subjects were reportedly made from TCR beta sequences. According to the study, roughly 160 TCR beta chains were cytomegalovirus-associated. Earlier analysis found most TCR beta V segments productive about 87% or about 30% of the time. Sequencing likely caused a cluster of highly shared sequence variants.

Trimming at V came to 5 bases and at J to 3 bases, leaving 8 bases not matched to a gene. CDR3 size: 16 residues. Per the germline V gene, CDR1 is MDHEN and CDR2 is SYDVKM. Input material: PBMCs. V usage is TRBV28 and J usage is TRBJ2-1, with 9 bases fitting TRBD2. This sequence was found in a man aged 25 to 45 in good health and CMV-seronegative. In nucleotides, the CDR3 is TGTGCCAGCAGTGCGTCCGGGACTAGCAGCTACAATGAGCAGTTCTTC. This codes for CASSASGTSSYNEQFF.